This T cell receptor (beta chain) was obtained from a study of early T cells in non-severe SARS-CoV-2 infection. Study summary: Unsorted whole-blood RNA was sequenced in bulk, leaving chains unpaired.

This clonotype was counted a few times. Its antigen is unknown. Individual cDNA molecules each received unique molecular identifiers attached to them. TCRdb re-derived calls from the 5' RACE reads in MiXCR, one entry per CDR3 protein. The sample consists of roughly 29,000 distinct CDR3 sequences, roughly 4.8% of them appearing once. General observations from the study: Sequences matched to VDJdb favored anti-spike CD8 responses, while private and CD4 specificities were missed.

From germline, CDR1 is MDHEN and CDR2 SYDVKM. The V gene lost 3 bases and the J gene lost 2 bases, with 17 bases spanning the gap. This CDR3 has 16 amino acids. The chain joins TRBV28 to TRBJ2-7; perhaps TRBD1 as D (5 bases). This TCR came from an adult who was a healthcare worker with PCR-confirmed SARS-CoV-2 infection or an uninfected control (not recorded which). Sequencing was done on a sample of whole blood. The chain's CDR3 is CASSFAPTGNAYEQYF. In DNA form, the CDR3 reads TGTGCCAGCAGTTTTGCCCCCACAGGAAATGCCTACGAGCAGTACTTC.